This TCR beta chain was sequenced during a study of blood T cell repertoires in COVID-19. Study details: Researchers got acute and convalescent COVID-19 samples from the United States, Italy and Spain. From T cells, B-cell-depleted T cells, or PBMCs came the material, which was cDNA or gDNA.

The assay was immunoSEQ multiplex PCR, and TCRdb's table has in-frame clones only and misses some. The sample carries over 90,000 clones, roughly 76% recorded once. Seattle researchers signed up patients amid active infection and tracked them longitudinally. V shed 0 bases and J shed 6 bases, with 6 bases lying between them. From germline, CDR1 is SGDLS and CDR2 YYNGEE. The CDR3 has 13 residues. The chain recombines TRBV9 with TRBJ2-2; D not certain. This sequence originates from a man older than 75 with COVID-19, enrolled during active disease. The sequenced sample consisted of peripheral blood. The CDR3: CASSVVDSGELFF. CDR3 DNA: TGTGCCAGCAGCGTAGTTGACTCCGGGGAGCTGTTTTTT.